This T cell receptor (beta chain) was profiled in a study of blood T cells in healthy people across ages. Looking at the study overall: Template-switching capture recovered about one barcoded beta molecule per two T cells. General study findings and limits: More naive CD4+ cells and higher diversity were found in long-lived than in aged donors. TCR beta diversity per million T cells fell roughly linearly with age.

For this clonotype: What it binds is not known.

PCR was performed a second time for about 7 to 11 cycles using a sample-barcoded 5' primer and a J-beta primer mix. From the 5' RACE reads, TCRdb called clonotypes with MiXCR, one entry per CDR3 protein. The table lists some 790,000 distinct CDR3 sequences, less than 35% of them singletons, with roughly 17% in the top ten. The sample comprised blood. This receptor was obtained from a woman of 80 years or more in good health.

CDR3 bases: TGTGCCAGTAGTGTGGGCCTTATGAACACTGAAGCTTTCTTT. Amino acids: CASSVGLMNTEAFF. The chain uses TRBV19 and TRBJ1-1; D call uncertain. V gave up 5 bases and J gave up 0 bases, with 10 bases separating them. Germline V gene lookup returns CDR1 LNHDA and CDR2 SQIVND (reference sequence). The CDR3 runs 14 residues.